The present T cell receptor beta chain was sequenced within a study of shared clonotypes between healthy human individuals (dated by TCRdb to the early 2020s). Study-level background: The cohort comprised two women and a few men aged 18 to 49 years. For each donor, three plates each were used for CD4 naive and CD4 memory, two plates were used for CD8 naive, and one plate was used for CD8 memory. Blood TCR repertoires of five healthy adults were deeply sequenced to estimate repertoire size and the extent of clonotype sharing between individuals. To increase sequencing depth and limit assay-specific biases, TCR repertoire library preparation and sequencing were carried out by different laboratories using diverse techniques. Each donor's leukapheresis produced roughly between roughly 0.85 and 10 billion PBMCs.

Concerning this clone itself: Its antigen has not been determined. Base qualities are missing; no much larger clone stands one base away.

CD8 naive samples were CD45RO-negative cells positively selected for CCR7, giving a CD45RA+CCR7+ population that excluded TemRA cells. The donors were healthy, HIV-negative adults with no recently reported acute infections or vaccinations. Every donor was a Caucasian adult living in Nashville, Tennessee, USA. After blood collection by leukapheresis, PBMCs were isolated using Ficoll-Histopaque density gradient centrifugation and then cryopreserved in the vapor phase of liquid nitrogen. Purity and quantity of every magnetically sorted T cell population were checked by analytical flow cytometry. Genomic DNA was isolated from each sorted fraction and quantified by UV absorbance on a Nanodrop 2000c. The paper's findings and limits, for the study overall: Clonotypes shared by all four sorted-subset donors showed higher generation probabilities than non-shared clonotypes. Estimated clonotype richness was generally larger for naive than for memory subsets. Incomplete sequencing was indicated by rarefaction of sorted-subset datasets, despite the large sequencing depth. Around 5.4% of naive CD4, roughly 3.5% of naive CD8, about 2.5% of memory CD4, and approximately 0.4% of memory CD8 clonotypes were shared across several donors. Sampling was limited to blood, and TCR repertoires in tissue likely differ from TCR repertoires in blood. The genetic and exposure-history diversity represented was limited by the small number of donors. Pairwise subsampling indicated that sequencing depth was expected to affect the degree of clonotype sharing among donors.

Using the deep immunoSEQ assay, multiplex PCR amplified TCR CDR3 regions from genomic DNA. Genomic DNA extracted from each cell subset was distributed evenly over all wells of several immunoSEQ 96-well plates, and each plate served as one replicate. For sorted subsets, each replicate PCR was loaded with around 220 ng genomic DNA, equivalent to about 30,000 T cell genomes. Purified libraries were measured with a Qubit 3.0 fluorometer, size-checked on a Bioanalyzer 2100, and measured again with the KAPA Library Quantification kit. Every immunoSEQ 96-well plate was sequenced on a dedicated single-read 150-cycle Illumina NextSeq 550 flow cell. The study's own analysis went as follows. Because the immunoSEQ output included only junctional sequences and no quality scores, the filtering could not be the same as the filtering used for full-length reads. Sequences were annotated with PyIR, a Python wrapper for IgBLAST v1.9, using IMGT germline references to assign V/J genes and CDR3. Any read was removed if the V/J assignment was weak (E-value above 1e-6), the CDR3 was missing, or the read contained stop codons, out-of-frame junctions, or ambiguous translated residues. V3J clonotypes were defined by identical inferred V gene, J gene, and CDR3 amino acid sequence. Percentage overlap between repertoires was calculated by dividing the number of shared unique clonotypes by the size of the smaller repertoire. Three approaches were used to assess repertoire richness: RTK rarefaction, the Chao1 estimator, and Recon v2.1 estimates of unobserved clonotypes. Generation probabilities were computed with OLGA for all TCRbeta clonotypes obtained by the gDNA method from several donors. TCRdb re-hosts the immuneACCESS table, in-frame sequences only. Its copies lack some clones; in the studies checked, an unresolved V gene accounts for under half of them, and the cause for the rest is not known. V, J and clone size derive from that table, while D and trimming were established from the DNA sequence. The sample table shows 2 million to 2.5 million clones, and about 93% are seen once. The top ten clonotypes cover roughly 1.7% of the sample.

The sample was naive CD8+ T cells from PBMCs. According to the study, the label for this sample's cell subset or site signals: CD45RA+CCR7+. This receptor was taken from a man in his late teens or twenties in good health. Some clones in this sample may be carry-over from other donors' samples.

Here the CDR3 is given as CASTPEAGVGYTF. The DNA sequence is TGTGCCAGTACCCCGGAGGCAGGGGTAGGCTACACCTTC. The chain links TRBV19 with TRBJ1-2, and perhaps TRBD1 as D gene, on 6 matching bases. V sheds 7 bases and J sheds 8 bases, leaving 17 bases between their ends. CDR1 and CDR2, looked up from the germline V gene (reference sequence), are LNHDA and SQIVND. Including the terminal cysteine and phenylalanine, the CDR3 comprises 13 residues. Kept here is only the CDR3 DNA, which spans 39 bases and is read in frame from base 1.